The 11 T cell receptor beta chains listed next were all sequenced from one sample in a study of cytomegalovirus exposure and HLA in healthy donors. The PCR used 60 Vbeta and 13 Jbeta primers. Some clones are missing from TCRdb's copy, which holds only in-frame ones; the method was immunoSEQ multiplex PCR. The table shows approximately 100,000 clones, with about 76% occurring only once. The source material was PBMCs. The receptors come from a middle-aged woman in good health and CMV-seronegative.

The CDR3 reads CASSTTGAGANVLTF. Written as DNA, the CDR3 is TGCGCCAGCAGCACAACAGGGGCTGGGGCCAACGTCCTGACTTTC. The chain combines TRBV5-1 with TRBJ2-6; 7 bases agree with TRBD1. J was trimmed by 2 bases and V by 4 bases; bases with no gene match: 3. This CDR3 is built from 15 residues. Looked up from germline, CDR1 is SGHRS and CDR2 is YFSETQ.

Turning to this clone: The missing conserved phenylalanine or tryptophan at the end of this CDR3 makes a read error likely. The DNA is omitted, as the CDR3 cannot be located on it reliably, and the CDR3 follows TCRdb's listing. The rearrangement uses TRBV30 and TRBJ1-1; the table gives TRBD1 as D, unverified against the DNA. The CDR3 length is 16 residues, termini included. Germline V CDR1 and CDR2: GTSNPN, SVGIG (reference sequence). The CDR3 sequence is CAWRPVQGDWNTEALV.

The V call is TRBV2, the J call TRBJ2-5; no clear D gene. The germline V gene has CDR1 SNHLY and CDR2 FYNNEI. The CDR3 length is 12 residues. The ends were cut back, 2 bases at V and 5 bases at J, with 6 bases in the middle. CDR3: CASSELYETQYF. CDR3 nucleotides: TGTGCCAGCAGTGAATTGTATGAGACCCAGTACTTC.

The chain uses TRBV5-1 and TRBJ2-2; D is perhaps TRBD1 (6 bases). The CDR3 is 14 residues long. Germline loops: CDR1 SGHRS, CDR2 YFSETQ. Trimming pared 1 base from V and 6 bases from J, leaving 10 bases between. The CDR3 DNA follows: TGCGCCAGCAGCTTGAATGGGGGCTCCGGGGAGCTGTTTTTT. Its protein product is CASSLNGGSGELFF.

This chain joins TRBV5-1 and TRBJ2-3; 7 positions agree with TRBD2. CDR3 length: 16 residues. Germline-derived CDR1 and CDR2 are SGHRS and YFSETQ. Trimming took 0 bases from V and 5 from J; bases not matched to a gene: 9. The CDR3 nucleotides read TGCGCCAGCAGCTTGGCCGGTCGGGGGGAGGTAGATACGCAGTATTTT. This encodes CASSLAGRGEVDTQYF.

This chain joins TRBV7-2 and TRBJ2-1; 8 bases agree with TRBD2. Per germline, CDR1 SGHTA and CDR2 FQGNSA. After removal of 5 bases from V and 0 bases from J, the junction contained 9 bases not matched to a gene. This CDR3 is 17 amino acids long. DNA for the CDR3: TGTGCCAGCAGCCCGCACAGCGGGGGCTTCTCCTACAATGAGCAGTTCTTC. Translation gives CASSPHSGGFSYNEQFF.

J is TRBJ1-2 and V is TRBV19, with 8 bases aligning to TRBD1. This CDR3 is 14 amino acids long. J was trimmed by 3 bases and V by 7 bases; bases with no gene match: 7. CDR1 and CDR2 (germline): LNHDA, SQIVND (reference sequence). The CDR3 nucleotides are TGTGCCAGTATGGGACAGGTAGTTCACTATGGCTACACCTTC. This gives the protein CASMGQVVHYGYTF.

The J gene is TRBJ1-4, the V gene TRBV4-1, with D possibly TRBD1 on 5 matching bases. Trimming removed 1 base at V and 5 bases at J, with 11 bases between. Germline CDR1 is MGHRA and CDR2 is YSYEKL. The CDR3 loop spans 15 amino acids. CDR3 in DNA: TGCGCCAGCAGCCAAGTGGGGGGACCGAATGAAAAACTGTTTTTT. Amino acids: CASSQVGGPNEKLFF.

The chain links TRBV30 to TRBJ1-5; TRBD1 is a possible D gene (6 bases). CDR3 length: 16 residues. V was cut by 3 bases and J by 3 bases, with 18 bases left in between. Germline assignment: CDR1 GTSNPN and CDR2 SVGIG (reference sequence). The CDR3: CAWSFGGQIPNQPQHF. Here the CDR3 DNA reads TGTGCCTGGAGCTTCGGGGGGCAAATTCCCAATCAGCCCCAGCATTTT.

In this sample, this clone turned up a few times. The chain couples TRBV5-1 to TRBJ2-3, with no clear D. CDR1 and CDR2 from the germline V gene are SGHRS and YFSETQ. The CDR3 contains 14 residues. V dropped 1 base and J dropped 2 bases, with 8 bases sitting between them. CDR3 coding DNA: TGCGCCAGCAGCTTGATCAGAAACACAGATACGCAGTATTTT. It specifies CASSLIRNTDTQYF.

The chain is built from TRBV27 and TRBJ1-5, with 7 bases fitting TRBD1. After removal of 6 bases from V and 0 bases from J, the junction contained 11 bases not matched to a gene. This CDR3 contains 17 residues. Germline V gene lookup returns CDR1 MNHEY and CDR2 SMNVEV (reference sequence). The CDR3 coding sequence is TGTGCCAGCAGGGGGGGTTTTGGACAGGTTAGCAATCAGCCCCAGCATTTT. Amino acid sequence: CASRGGFGQVSNQPQHF.